The rows below give T cell receptor beta chains drawn from one sample of a study of CD8+ T cells in alopecia areata. Sequencing used immunoSEQ multiplex PCR; TCRdb keeps in-frame clones, though not all of them. The data hold roughly 110,000 clones, with 50% to 65% observed a single time. The sequencing used CD4+ T cells sorted from blood, collected at week 24, from a patient treated with tofacitinib. Receptor source: a human donor with alopecia areata. The CDR3 runs from the conserved cysteine through the conserved F or W. The D gene is left open where the match is weak. The size of a clone is reported for some rows only, either as once, few or many, or as a class for expanded clones.

J gene,V gene,clone size,D gene,CDR3 protein,CDR3 DNA
TRBJ2-7,TRBV29-1,few,NA,CSVEDRGYEQYF,TGCAGCGTTGAAGATCGTGGCTACGAGCAGTACTTC
TRBJ1-2,TRBV29-1,NA,TRBD1,CSAGTGTGYTF,TGCAGCGCCGGGACAGGGACGGGCTACACCTTC
TRBJ1-4,TRBV25-1,few,NA,CASSELQEDEKLFF,TGTGCCAGCAGTGAACTACAGGAAGATGAAAAACTGTTTTTT
TRBJ1-2,TRBV29-1,NA,NA,CSVEMGVYRGYTF,TGCAGCGTTGAAATGGGGGTGTATCGTGGCTACACCTTC
TRBJ2-7,TRBV27,once,TRBD1,CASSTRTGVEYEQYF,TGTGCCAGCAGTACTCGGACAGGGGTAGAGTACGAGCAGTACTTC
TRBJ1-2,TRBV7-9,once,TRBD1,CASREGGTNGYTF,TGTGCCAGCCGGGAAGGGGGCACGAATGGCTACACCTTC
TRBJ2-2,TRBV7-2,few,TRBD2,CASSLVAGANTGELFF,TGTGCCAGCAGCTTAGTAGCGGGGGCGAACACCGGGGAGCTGTTTTTT
TRBJ1-2,TRBV14,NA,NA,CASSPSGDYGYTF,TGTGCCAGCAGTCCGTCTGGGGACTATGGCTACACCTTC
TRBJ2-2,TRBV27,NA,NA,CASSPGTATGELFF,TGTGCCAGCAGTCCTGGGACCGCCACCGGGGAGCTGTTTTTT
TRBJ2-5,TRBV7-2,NA,TRBD2,CASRGAGGETQYF,TGTGCCAGCAGAGGGGCGGGAGGAGAGACCCAGTACTTC